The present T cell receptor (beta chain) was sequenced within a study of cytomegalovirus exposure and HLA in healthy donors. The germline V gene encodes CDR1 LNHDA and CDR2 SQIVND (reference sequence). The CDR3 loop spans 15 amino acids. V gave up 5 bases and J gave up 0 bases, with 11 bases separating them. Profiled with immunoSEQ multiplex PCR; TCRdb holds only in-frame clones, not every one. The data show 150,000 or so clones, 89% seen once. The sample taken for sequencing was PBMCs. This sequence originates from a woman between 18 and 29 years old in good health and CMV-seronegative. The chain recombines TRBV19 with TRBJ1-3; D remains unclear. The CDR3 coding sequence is TGTGCCAGTAGTCCGTTCGGAGGCTCTGGAAACACCATATATTTT. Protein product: CASSPFGGSGNTIYF. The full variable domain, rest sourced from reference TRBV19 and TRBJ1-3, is DGGITQSPKYLFRKEGQNVTLSCEQNLNHDAMYWYRQDPGQGLRLIYYSQIVNDFQKGDIAEGYSVSREKKESFPLTVTSAQKNPTAFYLCASSPFGGSGNTIYFGEGSWLTVV.